This entry is about one TCR beta chain. These data are taken from a study of blood T cell repertoires in COVID-19. About the research overall: Sites in the United States, Italy and Spain provided acute and convalescent COVID-19 samples. PBMCs, B-cell-depleted T cells, or T cells were the source of the cDNA or gDNA that made up the material.

Generated by immunoSEQ multiplex PCR, the TCRdb table keeps only in-frame clones and is missing some. The profile shows 140,000 or so clones, approximately 88% of them singletons. Trimming cost V 6 bases and J 2 bases, with 10 bases left between them. This CDR3 contains 13 residues. The sample consisted of peripheral blood. This clonotype was obtained from a man in his 60s with active or convalescent COVID-19. The rearrangement uses TRBV12-3 or TRBV12-4 and TRBJ1-1; D is undetermined. The CDR3 spells CASSLILNTEAFF. The CDR3 nucleotides are TGTGCCAGCAGCCTTATACTAAACACTGAAGCTTTCTTT.